The 13 T cell receptor beta chains presented below share a single source sample, sequenced in a study of Ad26.COV2.S vaccination and SARS-CoV-2 variants. As for treatment: 19 received Ad26.COV2.S at low or high dose, single or two shots; roughly 5 received placebo; per-sample allocation not given. All samples were drawn on day 63, counting from the first vaccine or placebo injection. The protocol was immunoSEQ multiplex PCR, while the TCRdb copy is restricted to in-frame clones and leaves out a portion. The table lists about 420,000 clones, roughly 90% of them singletons, with approximately 4% in the top ten. Sequences were derived from peripheral blood, sampled in a trial of Ad26.COV2.S vaccine versus placebo. These receptors were collected from a person aged 18 to 59 who received the Ad26.COV2.S COVID-19 vaccine or a placebo.

The chain combines TRBV3-1 (or the pseudogene TRBV3-2) with TRBJ2-7, with 7 nucleotides matching TRBD1. The CDR3 has 14 amino acids. After removal of 1 base from V and 3 bases from J, the junction contained 3 bases not matched to a gene. Germline CDR1 reads LGHDT; CDR2 reads YNNKEL (reference sequence). CDR3 sequence reads: CASSQAGQSYEQYF. The CDR3 coding sequence is TGTGCCAGCAGCCAAGCGGGACAGAGCTACGAGCAGTACTTC.

This clone was recorded only once. The chain is built from TRBV7-8 and TRBJ2-1; D is perhaps TRBD2 (6 bases). The CDR3 spans 17 residues. V dropped 0 bases and J dropped 10 bases, with 22 bases sitting between them. Germline assignment: CDR1 SGHVS and CDR2 FQNEAQ. As DNA, the CDR3 is TGTGCCAGCAGCTTAGCCGGGACTGGGAGGATATTATGGGAGCAGTTCTTC. Protein product: CASSLAGTGRILWEQFF. Full variable domain (rest looked up from reference TRBV7-8 and TRBJ2-1): GAGVSQSPRYKVAKRGQDVALRCDPISGHVSLFWYQQALGQGPEFLTYFQNEAQLDKSGLPSDRFFAERPEGSVSTLKIQRTQQEDSAVYLCASSLAGTGRILWEQFFGPGTRLTVL.

V is TRBV25-1 and J is TRBJ1-2; 8 positions match TRBD1. Germline-derived CDR1 and CDR2 are MGHDK and SYGVNS. V shed 6 bases, J shed 8 bases, and the junction held 5 bases outside the gene matches. This CDR3 is built from 12 residues. DNA for the CDR3: TGTGCCAGCAGGGACAGGGCCGGGGGCTACACCTTC. Translated, it gives CASRDRAGGYTF.

The V call is TRBV27, the J call TRBJ2-1; D remains ambiguous. This CDR3 contains 15 residues. V was pared by 2 bases and J by 0 bases, with 8 bases between. The germline V gene has CDR1 MNHEY and CDR2 SMNVEV (reference sequence). CDR3 protein: CASSLVGGSYNEQFF. In DNA, the CDR3 is TGTGCCAGCAGTTTAGTAGGTGGCTCCTACAATGAGCAGTTCTTC.

This rearrangement joins TRBV27 to TRBJ1-1; D gene uncertain. Trimming removed 5 bases from V and 1 base from J, with 8 bases in between. CDR1 and CDR2 (germline): MNHEY, SMNVEV (reference sequence). The CDR3 loop spans 13 amino acids. The CDR3 coding sequence is TGTGCCAGCAGTACAACACCGAACACTGAAGCTTTCTTT. It translates to CASSTTPNTEAFF.

This rearrangement joins TRBV28 to TRBJ2-7; D is uncertain. CDR1 MDHEN and CDR2 SYDVKM come from the germline V gene. V lost 3 bases to trimming and J lost 6 bases, with 12 bases between them. This CDR3 comprises 13 residues. The CDR3 protein is CASSFFGSGEQYF. In DNA form, the CDR3 reads TGTGCCAGCAGTTTTTTCGGCTCCGGCGAGCAGTACTTC.

CDR3 nucleotide sequence: TGTGCCAGCAGCCAAGTAGGAGCCTACGAGCAGTACTTC. Translated, it gives CASSQVGAYEQYF. V and J are TRBV3-1 (or the pseudogene TRBV3-2) and TRBJ2-7; D gene unclear. Germline-derived CDR1 and CDR2 are LGHDT and YNNKEL (reference sequence). V shed 1 base and J shed 2 bases, with 6 bases lying between them. This CDR3 region has 13 residues.

The chain's CDR3 is CAWTQNGQGGTDTQYF. The CDR3 DNA reads as TGTGCCTGGACCCAAAATGGACAGGGGGGCACAGATACGCAGTATTTT. The J gene is TRBJ2-3, the V gene TRBV30; 10 nucleotides line up with TRBD1. V shed 4 bases, J shed 1 base, and the junction held 8 bases outside the gene matches. Looked up from germline, CDR1 is GTSNPN and CDR2 is SVGIG (reference sequence). The CDR3 consists of 16 residues. Combining the CDR3 with reference TRBV30 and TRBJ2-3 gives the whole variable domain SQTIHQWPATLVQPVGSPLSLECTVEGTSNPNLYWYRQAAGRGLQLLFYSVGIGQISSEVPQNLSASRPQDRQFILSSKKLLLSDSGFYLCAWTQNGQGGTDTQYFGPGTRLTVL.

V and J are TRBV5-1 and TRBJ2-5, with unresolved D. V was pared by 0 bases and J by 7 bases, with 4 bases between. The CDR3 totals 11 residues. Germline loops: CDR1 SGHRS, CDR2 YFSETQ. For the CDR3, the DNA is TGCGCCAGCAGCTTGGTCGGGACCCAGTACTTC. This translates into CASSLVGTQYF. Together with reference TRBV5-1 and TRBJ2-5, the CDR3 gives the full variable domain: KAGVTQTPRYLIKTRGQQVTLSCSPISGHRSVSWYQQTPGQGLQFLFEYFSETQRNKGNFPGRFSGRQFSNSRSEMNVSTLELGDSALYLCASSLVGTQYFGPGTRLLVL.

This chain joins TRBV6-2 or TRBV6-3 and TRBJ1-3; D is undetermined. CDR3 size: 14 residues. Germline CDR1 is MNHEY and CDR2 is SVGEGT. The V end lost 5 bases, the J end lost 1 base, and 9 bases lay between the germline ends. For the CDR3, the DNA is TGTGCCAGCAGTAGCCCTTATTCTGGAAACACCATATATTTT. Translating gives CASSSPYSGNTIYF.

This clone was counted only a few times. The gene calls are TRBV7-8 and TRBJ2-7; 10 bases fit TRBD2. The length of the CDR3 is 16 residues. V dropped 5 bases and J dropped 12; count of bases not matched to a gene: 19. Germline V gives CDR1 SGHVS, CDR2 FQNEAQ. The CDR3 reads CASSRGGGAGGTFLYF. The CDR3 nucleotides are TGTGCCAGCAGCCGAGGAGGAGGAGCGGGGGGGACTTTTTTGTACTTC. The full variable domain, in which reference TRBV7-8 and TRBJ2-7 provide the parts outside the CDR3, is GAGVSQSPRYKVAKRGQDVALRCDPISGHVSLFWYQQALGQGPEFLTYFQNEAQLDKSGLPSDRFFAERPEGSVSTLKIQRTQQEDSAVYLCASSRGGGAGGTFLYFGPGTRLTVT.

V gene TRBV6-5 combines with J gene TRBJ2-3; no definite D call. The CDR3 runs 14 residues. Germline V gene data show CDR1 as MNHEY and CDR2 as SVGAGI. The V end lost 2 bases, the J end lost 11 bases, and 17 bases lay between the germline ends. The CDR3 DNA reads TGTGCCAGCAGTTACCTGTCTTCCCGTGCGGTGCAGTATTTT. Its protein is CASSYLSSRAVQYF.

This chain links TRBV18 with TRBJ1-6; D might be TRBD1 (5 bases). CDR1 is KGHSH, CDR2 LQKENI, per germline. V was pared by 1 base and J by 8 bases, with 15 bases between. The CDR3 is made up of 16 amino acids. The CDR3 reads CASSPRTQGPDSPLHF. The CDR3 DNA reads TGTGCCAGCTCACCACGTACCCAGGGTCCGGATTCACCCCTCCACTTT.